This record looks at one TCR beta chain sequence and its context. This clonotype was counted only a few times. The antigen it binds to is not known. Within one base of it there is no much larger clone, and no base qualities were kept. V drops 8 bases and J drops 1 base, leaving 16 bases in between. Including cysteine and phenylalanine, the CDR3 has 14 amino acids. Only CDR3 DNA remains: 42 bases, in frame from the first base. Reading the germline V gene gives CDR1 SGHRS and CDR2 YFSETQ. The data are from a study of post-analysis software for immune sequencing data (dated by TCRdb to between 2014 and 2016). For the wider study: Relapsing-remitting, secondary progressive and progressive-relapsing multiple sclerosis were recorded as disease courses, and subtype annotation was lacking for some patients. The multiple sclerosis patient repertoires were compared with roughly twelve previously published healthy control repertoires from donors aged 6 to 25 years. A subset of samples was prepared in parallel using single-end sample barcoding, then pooled and co-amplified after Illumina adapter ligation. The investigation overall reported the following: Strong co-clustering of samples prepared in the same batch was shown by direct clustering with F measure, prompting a batch-effect correction. The multiple sclerosis patient group was slightly younger than the control group. Compared with controls, multiple sclerosis patients had significantly lower normalized Chao1 diversity, a finding suggesting substantial peripheral T-cell clonal expansion. Patients showed significantly higher frequencies than controls for a handful of TRBV segments, among them TRBV5-6, TRBV5-1 and TRBV20-1.

To demonstrate the VDJtools post-analysis software, TCR beta repertoires were profiled from the peripheral blood of 10 to 15 young patients with multiple sclerosis. The patients with multiple sclerosis were children and adolescents between roughly 6 and 17 years of age. Libraries came from PCR. The sequencer was an Illumina HiSeq 2500. To reduce PCR and sequencing biases, unique molecular identifiers were built into the TCR beta cDNA libraries. Per 1 to 10 million input T cells, 500,000 or so cDNA molecules were obtained, such that each molecule approximated one T cell. The same protocol used for the earlier healthy control dataset was applied to prepare and sequence the patient libraries. Within a given batch, samples were prepared together, multiplexed and sequenced on the same HiSeq lane. From the authors' description of their analysis: Raw barcoded reads were processed with MIGEC, and single-read molecular identifier groups were discarded before consensus assembly and CDR3 extraction. VDJtools was used for post-analysis of the clonotype tables, with diversity normalized by down-sampling every dataset to the smallest sample size. In repertoire overlap clustering, CDR3 amino acid sequences, but not nucleotide sequences, were matched to correct batch-related cross-sample contamination. The public reads were reprocessed in TCRdb via fastp at Q25 and MiXCR, keeping in-frame beta chains. Rows are combined by CDR3 protein, so each entry shows the most common genes and DNA. TCRdb's processing, not the study's, gives the V and J calls here. The sample table holds around 700,000 distinct CDR3 sequences, of which 55% to 70% were seen once. The ten largest clones represent approximately 10% of the sample.

What was sequenced was blood. The clonotype was recovered from a girl aged 2 to 9 with multiple sclerosis. The chain was built from TRBV5-1 and TRBJ2-7; the D gene is not confidently resolved. The DNA is TGCGCCAGTCGCTACCTAGACGCATCCTACGAGCAGTACTTC. Its protein product is CASRYLDASYEQYF.